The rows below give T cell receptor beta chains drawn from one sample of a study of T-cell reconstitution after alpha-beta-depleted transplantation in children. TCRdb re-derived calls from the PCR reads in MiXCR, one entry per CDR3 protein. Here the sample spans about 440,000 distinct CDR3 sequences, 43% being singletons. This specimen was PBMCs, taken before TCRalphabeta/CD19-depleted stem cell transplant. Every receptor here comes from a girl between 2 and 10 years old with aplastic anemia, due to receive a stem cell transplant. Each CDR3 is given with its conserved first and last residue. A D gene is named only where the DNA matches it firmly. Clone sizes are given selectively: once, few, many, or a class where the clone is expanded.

cdr3_aa: CSARAGTSILRVAKNIQYF
cdr3_nt: TGCAGTGCTAGAGCCGGGACTAGCATCCTCCGCGTAGCCAAAAACATTCAGTACTTC
v_call: TRBV20-1
clone_size: -
j_call: TRBJ2-4
d_call: TRBD2

cdr3_aa: CASSPDGQGLVNEQFF
cdr3_nt: TGTGCCAGCAGCCCCGACGGACAGGGTCTGGTCAATGAGCAGTTCTTC
v_call: TRBV27
clone_size: many
j_call: TRBJ2-1
d_call: TRBD1

cdr3_aa: CSARVGQFNQPQHF
cdr3_nt: TGCAGTGCTAGAGTTGGGCAGTTCAATCAGCCCCAGCATTTT
v_call: TRBV20-1
clone_size: -
j_call: TRBJ1-5
d_call: -

cdr3_aa: CAWRGPDGSYNEQFF
cdr3_nt: TGTGCCTGGAGGGGACCCGACGGGTCCTACAATGAGCAGTTCTTC
v_call: TRBV30
clone_size: -
j_call: TRBJ2-1
d_call: -

cdr3_aa: CSARPAGLAGNEQFF
cdr3_nt: TGCAGTGCTAGACCTGCGGGACTAGCGGGAAATGAGCAGTTCTTC
v_call: TRBV20-1
clone_size: few
j_call: TRBJ2-1
d_call: TRBD2

cdr3_aa: CASSLTVGGSADTQYF
cdr3_nt: TGTGCCAGCAGCTTAACTGTGGGGGGTTCCGCAGATACGCAGTATTTT
v_call: TRBV7-3
clone_size: -
j_call: TRBJ2-3
d_call: -

cdr3_aa: CAWSVQGGTGELFF
cdr3_nt: TGTGCCTGGAGTGTACAGGGTGGGACCGGGGAGCTGTTTTTT
v_call: TRBV30
clone_size: once
j_call: TRBJ2-2
d_call: -

cdr3_aa: CSARPSGQRNQPQHF
cdr3_nt: TGCAGTGCTAGGCCTTCGGGACAGCGCAATCAGCCCCAGCATTTT
v_call: TRBV20-1
clone_size: -
j_call: TRBJ1-5
d_call: TRBD1

cdr3_aa: CASSAVRTSGIEEQYF
cdr3_nt: TGCGCCAGCAGCGCCGTTCGGACTAGCGGGATTGAAGAGCAGTACTTC
v_call: TRBV5-1
clone_size: many
j_call: TRBJ2-7
d_call: TRBD2

cdr3_aa: CAISEGTSAGELFF
cdr3_nt: TGTGCCATCAGTGAAGGGACTAGCGCCGGGGAGCTGTTTTTT
v_call: TRBV10-3
clone_size: many
j_call: TRBJ2-2
d_call: TRBD2

cdr3_aa: CSAPSVWAGGDYEQYF
cdr3_nt: TGCAGTGCTCCCTCCGTGTGGGCAGGGGGCGACTACGAGCAGTACTTC
v_call: TRBV20-1
clone_size: -
j_call: TRBJ2-7
d_call: TRBD1

cdr3_aa: CASSFGTSGPYNEQFF
cdr3_nt: TGTGCCAGCAGCTTCGGGACTAGCGGACCCTACAATGAGCAGTTCTTC
v_call: TRBV7-7
clone_size: -
j_call: TRBJ2-1
d_call: TRBD2

cdr3_aa: CASSPRPGTSGRETTDTQYF
cdr3_nt: TGTGCCAGCAGTCCGAGACCCGGGACTAGCGGGAGGGAGACCACAGATACGCAGTATTTT
v_call: TRBV7-8
clone_size: many
j_call: TRBJ2-3
d_call: TRBD2

cdr3_aa: CAVPDTGSTNEKLFF
cdr3_nt: TGTGCCGTCCCGGACACAGGTTCAACTAATGAAAAACTGTTTTTT
v_call: TRBV15
clone_size: -
j_call: TRBJ1-4
d_call: -

cdr3_aa: CASSYSWGDGGNQPQHF
cdr3_nt: TGTGCCAGCAGTTACTCGTGGGGTGACGGGGGCAATCAGCCCCAGCATTTT
v_call: TRBV6-5
clone_size: -
j_call: TRBJ1-5
d_call: -

cdr3_aa: CASSAGKDTQYF
cdr3_nt: TGTGCCAGCAGTGCGGGCAAAGATACGCAGTATTTT
v_call: TRBV6-6
clone_size: -
j_call: TRBJ2-3
d_call: -

cdr3_aa: CASGLAEYNEQFF
cdr3_nt: TGTGCCAGTGGACTAGCTGAATACAATGAGCAGTTCTTC
v_call: TRBV12-3/TRBV12-4
clone_size: many
j_call: TRBJ2-1
d_call: TRBD2

cdr3_aa: CASSTGTSGRAQYF
cdr3_nt: TGTGCCAGCAGCACCGGGACTAGCGGGAGGGCCCAGTACTTC
v_call: TRBV28
clone_size: -
j_call: TRBJ2-7
d_call: TRBD2

cdr3_aa: CASSGGVNSYEQYF
cdr3_nt: TGTGCCAGCAGTGGGGGGGTAAACTCCTACGAGCAGTACTTC
v_call: TRBV25-1
clone_size: few
j_call: TRBJ2-7
d_call: -

cdr3_aa: CASRRDGGYDTQYF
cdr3_nt: TGTGCCAGCAGGAGGGACGGAGGATACGATACGCAGTATTTT
v_call: TRBV6-1
clone_size: -
j_call: TRBJ2-3
d_call: -

cdr3_aa: CSARLRTNSYNEQFF
cdr3_nt: TGCAGTGCTAGACTTCGGACTAACTCCTACAATGAGCAGTTCTTC
v_call: TRBV20-1
clone_size: many
j_call: TRBJ2-1
d_call: -

cdr3_aa: CSVGVGAGAKNIQYF
cdr3_nt: TGCAGTGTTGGGGTGGGGGCCGGGGCCAAAAACATTCAGTACTTC
v_call: TRBV20-1
clone_size: many
j_call: TRBJ2-4
d_call: -

cdr3_aa: CSASPLGTHSYEQYF
cdr3_nt: TGCAGTGCTTCACCCCTGGGGACCCACAGCTACGAGCAGTACTTC
v_call: TRBV20-1
clone_size: many
j_call: TRBJ2-7
d_call: -

cdr3_aa: CSARTYRTSGGKNIQYF
cdr3_nt: TGCAGTGCTAGAACCTACCGGACTAGCGGGGGGAAAAACATTCAGTACTTC
v_call: TRBV20-1
clone_size: few
j_call: TRBJ2-4
d_call: TRBD2

cdr3_aa: CASSQLPGTPGTDTQYF
cdr3_nt: TGTGCCAGCAGTCAACTCCCAGGGACCCCTGGCACAGATACGCAGTATTTT
v_call: TRBV7-6
clone_size: few
j_call: TRBJ2-3
d_call: -

cdr3_aa: CAIGRTQGASGTDTQYF
cdr3_nt: TGTGCCATCGGAAGGACCCAGGGGGCCTCTGGCACAGATACGCAGTATTTT
v_call: TRBV10-3
clone_size: few
j_call: TRBJ2-3
d_call: TRBD1

cdr3_aa: CASSLGQGGEAFF
cdr3_nt: TGCGCCAGCAGCTTGGGTCAGGGCGGCGAAGCTTTCTTT
v_call: TRBV5-1
clone_size: few
j_call: TRBJ1-1
d_call: -

cdr3_aa: CAWSVRVAGELFF
cdr3_nt: TGTGCCTGGAGTGTACGGGTGGCAGGGGAGCTGTTTTTT
v_call: TRBV30
clone_size: -
j_call: TRBJ2-2
d_call: -

cdr3_aa: CASSWRGGYNEQFF
cdr3_nt: TGTGCCAGCAGTTGGAGGGGGGGATACAATGAGCAGTTCTTC
v_call: TRBV12-3/TRBV12-4
clone_size: many
j_call: TRBJ2-1
d_call: -

cdr3_aa: CASGGTGGQPQHF
cdr3_nt: TGTGCCAGCGGGGGGACAGGGGGTCAGCCCCAGCATTTT
v_call: TRBV6-1
clone_size: -
j_call: TRBJ1-5
d_call: TRBD1

cdr3_aa: CASSFGAVRTGELFF
cdr3_nt: TGTGCCAGCAGTTTTGGAGCGGTGCGGACCGGGGAGCTGTTTTTT
v_call: TRBV12-3/TRBV12-4
clone_size: many
j_call: TRBJ2-2
d_call: -

cdr3_aa: CASSLAWTGNTGELFF
cdr3_nt: TGTGCCAGCAGCTTAGCCTGGACAGGGAACACCGGGGAGCTGTTTTTT
v_call: TRBV7-7
clone_size: once
j_call: TRBJ2-2
d_call: TRBD1

cdr3_aa: CASSLFLAGAEGTQYF
cdr3_nt: TGCGCCAGCAGCTTGTTCCTGGCGGGAGCAGAAGGGACCCAGTACTTC
v_call: TRBV5-1
clone_size: -
j_call: TRBJ2-5
d_call: TRBD2

cdr3_aa: CASSPTGPPTYGYTF
cdr3_nt: TGTGCCAGCAGCCCAACAGGGCCCCCTACCTATGGCTACACCTTC
v_call: TRBV5-6
clone_size: -
j_call: TRBJ1-2
d_call: -

cdr3_aa: CASSSPSLSRAGANVLTF
cdr3_nt: TGTGCCAGCAGCTCACCCTCCTTAAGCAGGGCTGGGGCCAACGTCCTGACTTTC
v_call: TRBV11-2
clone_size: few
j_call: TRBJ2-6
d_call: -

cdr3_aa: CSASTRASNQPQHF
cdr3_nt: TGCAGTGCTAGTACGCGGGCTAGCAATCAGCCCCAGCATTTT
v_call: TRBV20-1
clone_size: -
j_call: TRBJ1-5
d_call: -

cdr3_aa: CASSQSKTQYF
cdr3_nt: TGTGCCAGCAGCCAGTCCAAGACCCAGTACTTC
v_call: TRBV3-1
clone_size: -
j_call: TRBJ2-5
d_call: -

cdr3_aa: CASSQEAGYNEQFF
cdr3_nt: TGTGCCAGCAGCCAAGAAGCTGGCTACAATGAGCAGTTCTTC
v_call: TRBV14
clone_size: few
j_call: TRBJ2-1
d_call: -

cdr3_aa: CSSSLESSYNEQFF
cdr3_nt: TGCTCCAGCAGCTTGGAAAGCTCCTACAATGAGCAGTTCTTC
v_call: TRBV5-1
clone_size: -
j_call: TRBJ2-1
d_call: -